Many counts were recorded for the clone carrying this T cell receptor (beta chain). The antigen is undetermined. The sample originates from a study of response to subunit inactivated influenza vaccine. General observations from the study: It was suggested by the authors that few new T cells are recruited by each seasonal influenza vaccination.

TCRdb passed the RT-PCR reads through MiXCR, listing each CDR3 protein once. This table holds around 480,000 distinct CDR3 sequences, 16% found once. The sample in question was CD4+ T cells sorted from PBMCs, obtained 23 to 25 months after vaccination. This receptor was taken from a man aged 50-75 years who received an inactivated influenza vaccine.

The CDR3 bases are TGTGCCAGCAGTTACAGGGGCGAGCAGTACTTC. This codes for CASSYRGEQYF. The J gene is TRBJ2-7, the V gene TRBV12-3 or TRBV12-4, with TRBD1 identical over 7 bases. This CDR3 has 11 residues. The ends lost 4 bases at V and 6 bases at J; junction bases unmatched: 0.